Given below is one T cell receptor beta chain in context. Its antigen has not been determined. No quality values exist for individual bases; no much larger clone is one base distant. The source of the sample is a study of T cell responses to AZD1222 COVID-19 vaccine (dated by TCRdb to 2020 to 2022). A note on the overall study: AZD1222 recipients with second doses at about 4 weeks or about 12 weeks were pooled, because spike-specific TCR depth and breadth did not differ between schedules. Trial participants were enrolled by age into 18-55, 56-69 and 70-plus year subgroups, with 148, 28 and 57 TCR-sequenced participants respectively. A total of approximately 240 trial participants underwent TCR sequencing, of whom roughly 210 had received two doses of AZD1222 and 26 had received two doses of the MenACWY control vaccine. Points the paper makes about the study in general: Most participants were white British and females outnumbered males, and the authors suggested that clonal diversity may have been underestimated. Epitopes outside the regions mutated in the B.1.351 and B.1.1.7 variants were reportedly recognized by nearly half of the unique spike-specific TCRs. A significant rise in spike-specific TCR breadth and depth was observed after two AZD1222 doses relative to day 0 and relative to MenACWY recipients. The vaccine-associated CD4 TCRs covered the entire spike protein, and the dominant responses fell in regions 160-218 and 743-854. The 56-69-year group was small, and its depth increase did not reach significance, likely because of low power. Only a handful of AZD1222 recipients were SARS-CoV-2 seropositive at baseline, limiting conclusions about previously exposed vaccinees. No day 14 peak-response samples were available, so repertoires were characterized only after the peak T cell response.

Its CDR3 holds 17 amino acids, cysteine through phenylalanine. Kept here is only the CDR3 DNA, which spans 51 bases and is read in frame from base 1. CDR1 and CDR2 are read off the germline V gene as SQVTM and ANQGSEA. Trimming removed 3 bases from V and 1 base from J, leaving 21 bases between the germline ends. According to the study, the label for this sample's time point signals: baseline before first vaccination. Vaccinee samples came from UK trials COV001 and COV002, including a single-blind randomized controlled phase 2/3 trial of AZD1222 (ChAdOx1 nCoV-19) in healthy adults. For TCRbeta chain sequencing, PBMC samples from trial participants were taken at day 0 and at day 28 after the second dose. The CDR3 regions of human TCRbeta chains were analyzed by immunosequencing. Turning to the authors' computational methods: Repertoire TCRs were matched against a reference library of SARS-CoV-2-specific TCRs generated with the MIRA antigen-specificity platform. Breadth was defined as the fraction of unique TCRs that were SARS-CoV-2-associated, and depth was defined as the fraction of total T cells that were SARS-CoV-2-associated. Each spike-specific TCR was assigned to its reactive spike region and to a CD4 or CD8 class using the MIRA data. Log10-transformed breadth and depth values were compared by one-way ANOVA with Sidak's multiple comparisons tests. In its TCRdb copy, this immuneACCESS table keeps in-frame sequences only and misses some clones. Where compared with another copy, unresolved V genes explain less than half of these, and the others have no known cause. V and J calls and clone size are given by that table; D and trimming were obtained from the DNA. The sample data list 90,000 to 110,000 clones, and roughly nine tenths of these were observed just once. 5.2% of the sample belongs to the ten largest clones.

The clonotype originates from an adult in good health. Source: peripheral blood, taken on day 0 of AZD1222 vaccination. The sequence joins TRBV29-1 to TRBJ1-2; perhaps TRBD1 is the D gene, with 5 bases matching. The DNA sequence is TGCAGCGTTGATGGCACTTTCACCCCTAGGGGTAACTATGGCTACACCTTC. The resulting protein is CSVDGTFTPRGNYGYTF.